Reported below is one T cell receptor (beta chain). Antigen: not known. This entry is derived from a study of T cells in Graves' hyperthyroidism and ophthalmopathy. The study's findings and limits: Using 13 V-J features, a model discriminated ophthalmopathy from stable hyperthyroidism. Blood samples included most of the expanded thyroid clonotypes exceeding 0.001.

Regions amplified from RNA transcripts were the TCR beta CDR3 regions. The HTBI primer set was used in a first-round RT-PCR of the TCR CDR3. TCRdb independently ran MiXCR on the multiplex PCR reads; one entry per CDR3 protein. The sample records hundreds of thousands of distinct CDR3 sequences, approximately 19% being singletons. From germline, CDR1 is SGHTS and CDR2 YDEGEE. V lost 2 bases to trimming and J lost 6 bases, with 12 bases between them. The CDR3 has 14 residues. If no ophthalmopathy progression occurred within 18 months, Graves' hyperthyroidism was stable. Based on clinical symptoms, serum thyroxine and TRAb, thyroid ultrasound and orbital computed tomography, diagnoses were reached.

The chain recombines TRBV5-8 with TRBJ1-5; possibly TRBD1 for D (5 bases). The origin of this receptor is a young woman with Graves' hyperthyroidism. The specimen sequenced was blood. The CDR3 DNA reads TGTGCCAGCAGCTTAGGAGGGGTGCGTCAGCCCCAGCATTTT. Translation gives CASSLGGVRQPQHF.